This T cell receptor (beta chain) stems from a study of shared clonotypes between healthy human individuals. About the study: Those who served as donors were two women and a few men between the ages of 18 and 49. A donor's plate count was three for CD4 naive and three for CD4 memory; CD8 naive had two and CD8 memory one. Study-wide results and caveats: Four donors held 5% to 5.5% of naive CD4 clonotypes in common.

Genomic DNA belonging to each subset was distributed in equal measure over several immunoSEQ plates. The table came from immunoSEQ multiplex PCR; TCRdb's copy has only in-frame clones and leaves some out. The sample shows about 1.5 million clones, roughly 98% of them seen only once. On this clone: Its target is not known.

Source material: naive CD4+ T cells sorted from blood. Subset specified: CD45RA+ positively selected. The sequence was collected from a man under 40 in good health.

Here the CDR3 DNA reads TGTGCCATCAGTGCCGACCTTTCGGGTCAGCCCCAGCATTTT. Protein: CAISADLSGQPQHF. J is TRBJ1-5 and V is TRBV10-3, with no clear D. Per germline, CDR1 ENHRY and CDR2 SYGVKD. The CDR3 is 14 amino acids. V was clipped by 4 bases and J by 6 bases, with 13 bases between them.